This T cell receptor (beta chain) derives from a study of T cell responses to AZD1222 COVID-19 vaccine. The germline CDR1 and CDR2 sequences are SEHNR and FQNEAQ (reference sequence). CDR3 size: 17 residues. The V and J ends lost 5 bases and 1 base respectively, with 20 bases between them. A remark on this clone: As yet, its antigen is unknown.

The protocol was immunoSEQ multiplex PCR, while the TCRdb copy is restricted to in-frame clones and leaves out a portion. The data show about 120,000 clones, around 88% seen once. Points from the study as a whole: Just a handful of AZD1222 recipients were seropositive at baseline. Clonal diversity was possibly underestimated; the donors were predominantly white British and more often female. Reports say nearly half of spike-specific TCRs go after unmutated variant regions. With two AZD1222 doses given, Spike-specific TCR breadth and depth both rose.

The chain is built from TRBV7-9 and TRBJ1-2; D is unclear. The sample was peripheral blood, taken on day 0 of MenACWY control vaccination. This TCR came from an adult in good health. CDR3 DNA: TGTGCCAGCAGCCAGATAGTGGGAGGACCAAGTAACTATGGCTACACCTTC. Amino acid sequence: CASSQIVGGPSNYGYTF.